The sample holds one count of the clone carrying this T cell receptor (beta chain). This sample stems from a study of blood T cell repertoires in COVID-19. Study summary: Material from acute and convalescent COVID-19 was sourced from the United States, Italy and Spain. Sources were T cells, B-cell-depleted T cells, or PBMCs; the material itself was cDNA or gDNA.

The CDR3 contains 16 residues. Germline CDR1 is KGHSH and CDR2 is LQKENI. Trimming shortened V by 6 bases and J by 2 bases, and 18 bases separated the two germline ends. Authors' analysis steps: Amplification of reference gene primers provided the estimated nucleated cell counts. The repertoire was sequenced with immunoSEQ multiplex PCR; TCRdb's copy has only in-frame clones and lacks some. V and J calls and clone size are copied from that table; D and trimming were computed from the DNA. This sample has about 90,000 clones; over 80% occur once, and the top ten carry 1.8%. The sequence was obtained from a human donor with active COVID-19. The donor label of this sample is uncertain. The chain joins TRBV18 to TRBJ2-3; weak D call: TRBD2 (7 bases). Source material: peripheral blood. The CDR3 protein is CASSLRGGETTDTQYF. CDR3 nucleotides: TGTGCCAGCTCCCTTAGGGGGGGCGAGACCACAGATACGCAGTATTTT.